The 7 T cell receptor beta chains below come from one sample, sequenced in a study of graft-versus-host responses after intestinal transplantation (dated by TCRdb to the early 2020s). Their antigen targets remain unknown. The protocol used for the library was the immunoSEQ multiplex PCR assay. Imported from immuneACCESS, the table was reduced by TCRdb to in-frame sequences with V and J called. These copies leave out some clones; in studies compared against another copy, an unresolved V gene accounts for under half, and the cause of the remainder is not known. Within this sample are roughly 120,000 clones, with 90% of them counted one time only. In total, the top ten clones hold about 0.18% of the sample. What this sample's time point label stands for: cells obtained before transplantation from donor or recipient. The material was unstimulated CD4+ T cells sorted from spleen or lymph node cells, obtained before intestinal transplant. The origin of the receptors is a human donor who received an intestinal transplant.

The chain uses TRBV5-1 and TRBJ1-1, with D possibly TRBD1 on 5 matching bases. The CDR3 spans 15 residues. V was cut by 0 bases and J by 1 base, with 10 bases left in between. The germline gives CDR1 SGHRS, CDR2 YFSETQ. CDR3 loop: CASSLERQKNTEAFF. CDR3 nucleotides: TGCGCCAGCAGCTTGGAAAGACAGAAGAACACTGAAGCTTTCTTT. The entire variable domain, with the rest obtained from reference TRBV5-1 and TRBJ1-1, is as follows: KAGVTQTPRYLIKTRGQQVTLSCSPISGHRSVSWYQQTPGQGLQFLFEYFSETQRNKGNFPGRFSGRQFSNSRSEMNVSTLELGDSALYLCASSLERQKNTEAFFGQGTRLTVV.

The rearrangement uses TRBV7-9 and TRBJ1-1, with D unresolved. Trimming shortened V by 5 bases and J by 8 bases, and 3 bases separated the two germline ends. The CDR3 runs to 9 residues. CDR1 is SEHNR and CDR2 is FQNEAQ in the germline V gene (reference sequence). In DNA form, the CDR3 reads TGTGCCAGCAGCCAAGAAGCTTTCTTT. Its translation: CASSQEAFF.

About this clone: At one end the junction does not follow the germline gene, possibly because of a read error. The chain couples TRBV2 to TRBJ2-2, with D perhaps matching TRBD1 (6 bases). This CDR3 comprises 14 residues. Germline assignment: CDR1 SNHLY and CDR2 FYNNEI. The CDR3 is CASREDRPTGELFF. The CDR3 region has the DNA TGTGCCAGCAGAGAAGACAGGCCAACCGGGGAGCTGTTTTTT.

The CDR3 DNA sequence: TGTGCCAGCTCACCCCTAGTATCCGCCGGGGAGCTGTTTTTT. Amino acids: CASSPLVSAGELFF. The chain is built from TRBV18 and TRBJ2-2; D is unclear. The CDR3 has 14 residues. V lost 3 bases, J lost 6 bases, and 11 bases lay in between. Germline V lookup: CDR1 KGHSH, CDR2 LQKENI.

This clone was found once. CDR3 sequence reads: CSTSGDTGNQPQHF. CDR3 in DNA: TGCAGCACCTCCGGGGATACGGGGAATCAGCCCCAGCATTTT. V is TRBV29-1 and J is TRBJ1-5, with unresolved D. Germline V CDR1 and CDR2: SQVTM, ANQGSEA. The CDR3 runs 14 residues. V gave up 8 bases and J gave up 4 bases, with 18 bases separating them.

The V gene is TRBV10-3, the J gene TRBJ2-5, with 12 bases lining up with TRBD2. CDR3 size: 19 residues. J lost 6 bases, V lost 0 bases, and 14 bases had no gene match. Germline V gene lookup returns CDR1 ENHRY and CDR2 SYGVKD. CDR3 sequence reads: CAISESFGASGGAVKTQYF. The DNA of the CDR3 is TGTGCCATCAGTGAGTCTTTTGGGGCTAGCGGGGGGGCGGTAAAGACCCAGTACTTC.

This chain connects TRBV29-1 to TRBJ2-3, with 9 bases aligning to TRBD2. The V and J ends lost 4 bases and 3 bases, in that order; junction bases with no gene match: 11. The CDR3 covers 16 residues. Germline V gene sequence: CDR1 SQVTM, CDR2 ANQGSEA. CDR3 DNA: TGCAGCGTTGTCGGGGCTAGCGGGAAAGGGACAGATACGCAGTATTTT. Its protein product is CSVVGASGKGTDTQYF.